The 17 T cell receptor beta chains reported below all come from one sample, sequenced in a study of T-cell memory formation after mild COVID-19. From the 5' RACE reads, TCRdb called clonotypes with MiXCR, one entry per CDR3 protein. The data contain about 260,000 distinct CDR3 sequences, 16% of them singletons. The sequenced material came from PBMCs or a T cell subset sorted from them (not recorded which). The origin of the receptors is a man younger than 35 who had mild COVID-19 (a few samples of this study predate the infection). Cell type and time point are not known.

This clonotype was observed at least ten times. The chain carries TRBV7-8 and TRBJ1-5; 9 nucleotides agree with TRBD1. The germline gives CDR1 SGHVS, CDR2 FQNEAQ. The CDR3 loop spans 18 amino acids. V was clipped by 5 bases and J by 0 bases; unmatched bases: 11. The CDR3 reads CASSPDRGTRYSNQPQHF. The CDR3 DNA reads as TGTGCCAGCAGCCCCGACAGGGGGACCAGATATAGCAATCAGCCCCAGCATTTT.

Regarding this clonotype: This may arise from a read error, as a much more abundant clone is one base away. This chain links TRBV3-1 with TRBJ2-5, with 9 positions matching TRBD2. The CDR3 sequence is 16 residues long. V shed 4 bases, J shed 5 bases, and the junction held 11 bases outside the gene matches. Germline CDR1 and CDR2: LGHDT and YNNKEL (reference sequence). CDR3 nucleotides: TGTGCCAGCAGCCCCAGCCTAGCGGGGCTCCACGAGACCCAGTACTTC. Protein: CASSPSLAGLHETQYF.

This sequence joins TRBV29-1 and TRBJ1-2, with D possibly matching TRBD1 (6 bases). Trimming cost V 4 bases and J 9 bases, with 21 bases left between them. CDR3 length: 14 amino acids. The germline gives CDR1 SQVTM, CDR2 ANQGSEA. CDR3 nucleotide sequence: TGCAGCGTTGCCCCCCGGACAGTATTCGATAGCTACACCTTC. Translated, it gives CSVAPRTVFDSYTF.

This clonotype appeared a few times. The chain employs TRBV4-2 and TRBJ2-5; no clear D. The CDR3 runs to 14 residues. The V and J ends lost 1 base and 1 base respectively, with 7 bases between them. CDR1 is LGHNA, CDR2 YNFKEQ, per germline. CDR3 in amino acids: CASSQVAGQETQYF. The CDR3 coding sequence is TGTGCCAGCAGCCAAGTTGCTGGCCAAGAGACCCAGTACTTC.

This clonotype has only a few counts. CDR3 protein: CASTEGAGTGIYNEQFF. The CDR3 DNA reads as TGTGCCAGCACCGAGGGGGCAGGGACAGGGATCTACAATGAGCAGTTCTTC. V usage is TRBV7-9 and J usage is TRBJ2-1; 9 nucleotides line up with TRBD1. Germline V gene lookup returns CDR1 SEHNR and CDR2 FQNEAQ (reference sequence). Unmatched junction bases numbered 13, after V lost 7 bases and J lost 3 bases. This CDR3 contains 17 residues.

This clonotype was counted at least ten times. The V and J genes are TRBV5-1 and TRBJ2-3; D might be TRBD1 (7 bases). Germline CDR1 and CDR2: SGHRS and YFSETQ. The CDR3 runs 16 residues. V shed 3 bases and J shed 2 bases, with 16 bases lying between them. For the CDR3, the DNA is TGCGCCAGCAGCTCAGGGGGGTTCGCTTCCACAGATACGCAGTATTTT. Translation: CASSSGGFASTDTQYF.

This clonotype was counted a few times. This chain links TRBV27 with TRBJ2-1, with D possibly TRBD1 on 6 matching bases. The CDR3 totals 15 residues. With 7 bases removed from V and 9 bases from J, the gap between germline ends came to 22 bases. Germline CDR1 is MNHEY and CDR2 is SMNVEV (reference sequence). The CDR3: CASNALIGGTGEQFF. For the CDR3, the DNA is TGTGCCAGCAACGCTCTCATAGGGGGTACCGGTGAGCAGTTCTTC.

This clonotype was picked up a small number of times. The chain uses TRBV19 and TRBJ2-1; TRBD2 aligns across 7 bases. Per germline, CDR1 LNHDA and CDR2 SQIVND (reference sequence). Trimming took 5 bases from V and 6 from J; bases not matched to a gene: 13. The CDR3 runs 16 residues. CDR3 coding DNA: TGTGCCAGTAGTCCAGGTAGTGGGACTATTATCAATGAGCAGTTCTTC. Protein: CASSPGSGTIINEQFF.

The V call is TRBV15, the J call TRBJ1-1; possible D gene TRBD1, 6 bases. The germline gives CDR1 LNHNV, CDR2 YYDKDF (reference sequence). Trimming left V 0 bases short and J 3 bases short, with 17 bases between. The CDR3 totals 17 residues. CDR3 in amino acids: CATSRDFGGGEDTEAFF. The CDR3, as DNA: TGTGCCACCAGCAGAGATTTCGGGGGCGGGGAGGACACTGAAGCTTTCTTT.

This clonotype was found a few times. The chain combines TRBV6-2 or TRBV6-3 with TRBJ2-3, with 9 bases lining up with TRBD2. The trim removed 6 bases at V and 11 bases at J, leaving 21 bases unmatched. This CDR3 is 17 amino acids long. Germline assignment: CDR1 MNHEY and CDR2 SVGEGT. The CDR3 spells CASSPRPSLAGKDQQYF. CDR3 DNA: TGTGCCAGCAGCCCTCGGCCATCTCTAGCGGGGAAGGACCAGCAGTATTTT.

This clonotype was found many times. The chain's CDR3 is CASSLSRGTDTQYF. For the CDR3, the DNA is TGTGCCAGCAGCTTAAGTAGGGGCACAGATACGCAGTATTTT. The chain carries TRBV7-3 and TRBJ2-3; the D is unclear. Germline CDR1 SGHTA, CDR2 FQGTGA. The CDR3 has 14 amino acids. Deletions cut 1 base from V and 1 base from J, with 6 bases between. Supplemented by reference TRBV7-3 and TRBJ2-3, the full variable domain reads GAGVSQTPSNKVTEKGKYVELRCDPISGHTALYWYRQSLGQGPEFLIYFQGTGAADDSGLPNDRFFAVRPEGSVSTLKIQRTERGDSAVYLCASSLSRGTDTQYFGPGTRLTVL.

Only a few counts were recorded for this clonotype. The CDR3 sequence: CASSVRPGRETQYF. For the CDR3, the DNA is TGTGCCAGCAGCGTAAGACCGGGACGAGAGACCCAGTACTTC. The rearrangement uses TRBV9 and TRBJ2-5; D possibly uses TRBD1 or TRBD2 (5 bases each). V was trimmed by 1 base and J by 4 bases, leaving 11 bases between them. The germline V gene has CDR1 SGDLS and CDR2 YYNGEE. This CDR3 has 14 residues.

In its sample, this clonotype was seen a few times. The J gene is TRBJ2-5, the V gene TRBV7-8; D is unresolved. Looked up from germline, CDR1 is SGHVS and CDR2 is FQNEAQ. The V and J ends lost 1 base and 5 bases respectively, with 11 bases between them. The length of the CDR3 is 14 residues. CDR3 in amino acids: CASSLGRRRETQYF. The CDR3 region has the DNA TGTGCCAGCAGCTTAGGTCGGCGGCGGGAGACCCAGTACTTC.

This clonotype occurred a few times. The chain carries TRBV27 and TRBJ2-1; unclear D gene. V lost 6 bases and J lost 5, with 8 bases in between. The CDR3 runs 12 residues. Germline CDR1 MNHEY, CDR2 SMNVEV (reference sequence). CDR3 nucleotides: TGTGCCAGCAGCCCTGGGGACAATGAGCAGTTCTTC. The encoded protein is CASSPGDNEQFF.

This clonotype was seen more than once but under ten times. V usage is TRBV14 and J usage is TRBJ1-2, with unresolved D. V shed 3 bases and J shed 7 bases, with 21 bases lying between them. The CDR3 is 16 amino acids. Germline V CDR1 and CDR2: SGHDN, FVKESK. Here the CDR3 reads CASSQTPPVKGFGYTF. The CDR3 nucleotides are TGTGCCAGCAGCCAGACTCCCCCGGTGAAGGGCTTTGGCTACACCTTC.

The V gene is TRBV7-2, the J gene TRBJ2-3, with D possibly called TRBD1 or TRBD2 (7 bases each). V gave up 4 bases and J gave up 3 bases, with 17 bases separating them. The V gene's germline CDR1 is SGHTA and CDR2 FQGNSA. This CDR3 has 16 amino acids. CDR3 sequence reads: CASSSGGGPGTDTQYF. The CDR3 DNA reads as TGTGCCAGCAGCTCAGGGGGGGGGCCGGGGACAGATACGCAGTATTTT.

V is TRBV29-1 and J is TRBJ1-3; D unresolved. V dropped 5 bases and J dropped 0 bases, with 8 bases sitting between them. This CDR3 comprises 13 residues. Germline V gene lookup returns CDR1 SQVTM and CDR2 ANQGSEA. CDR3: CSVKAFSGNTIYF. The DNA of the CDR3 is TGCAGCGTTAAGGCCTTCTCTGGAAACACCATATATTTT.